Listed below are T cell receptor beta chains from one sample, sequenced in a study of blood T cell repertoires in COVID-19. Clones were read by immunoSEQ multiplex PCR, and TCRdb kept only the in-frame ones, dropping some. The sample has tens of thousands of clones; over 75% are singletons. Sequenced sample: peripheral blood. Source of these receptors: a woman aged 80 or older with active or convalescent COVID-19. Each CDR3 is given with its conserved first and last residue. A D gene is named only where the DNA matches it firmly. Not every row has a clone size; where given, it reads once, few, many or a size class.

>NA|TRBV5-8|TRBJ1-5|NA
CASSLGENSNQPQHF
TGTGCCAGCAGCTTGGGGGAGAATAGCAATCAGCCCCAGCATTTT
>NA|TRBV7-9|TRBJ2-7|TRBD1
CASSLGQGAYEQYF
TGTGCCAGCAGCTTAGGGCAGGGGGCCTACGAGCAGTACTTC
>once|TRBV20-1|TRBJ1-5|NA
CSATDRDLAIRRHF
TGCAGTGCTACTGACCGGGATTTGGCCATAAGGAGGCATTTT
>NA|TRBV27|TRBJ2-7|TRBD1
CASSFSAGGANWNEQYF
TGTGCCAGCAGCTTCTCCGCAGGGGGCGCGAACTGGAACGAGCAGTACTTC
>NA|TRBV6-5|TRBJ2-7|TRBD1
CASSNYPGQAEQYF
TGTGCCAGCAGCAACTACCCGGGACAGGCCGAGCAGTACTTC
>NA|TRBV5-1|TRBJ2-2|NA
CASSLGANTGELFF
TGCGCCAGCAGCTTGGGCGCGAACACCGGGGAGCTGTTTTTT
>once|TRBV7-3|TRBJ2-3|TRBD2
CASSLTGLAGHSTDTQYF
TGTGCCAGCAGCTTAACGGGACTAGCGGGGCATAGCACAGATACGCAGTATTTT
>NA|TRBV28|TRBJ2-2|TRBD2
CASRSSGGSGELFF
TGTGCCAGCAGATCGTCGGGAGGGAGCGGGGAGCTGTTTTTT
>NA|TRBV7-6|TRBJ1-4|NA
CASSLGLEATNEKLFF
TGTGCCAGCAGCTTAGGTCTGGAGGCAACTAATGAAAAACTGTTTTTT
>NA|TRBV5-1|TRBJ2-2|NA
CASSLFRDRTGELFF
TGCGCCAGCAGTCTCTTCAGGGATCGAACCGGGGAGCTGTTTTTT
>NA|TRBV5-1|TRBJ2-2|NA
CASTEQGDTGELFF
TGCGCCAGCACCGAACAGGGCGACACCGGGGAGCTGTTTTTT
>NA|TRBV3-1/TRBV3-2|TRBJ2-3|NA
CASSLPPGDTQYF
TGTGCCAGCAGCCTCCCTCCCGGAGATACGCAGTATTTT
>NA|TRBV7-9|TRBJ1-6|TRBD1
CASSLDRGPNSPLHF
TGTGCCAGCAGCTTAGACAGGGGCCCAAATTCACCCCTCCACTTT
>NA|TRBV6-1|TRBJ1-5|TRBD1
CASSERDRGRQPQHF
TGTGCCAGCAGTGAAAGGGACAGGGGTAGGCAGCCCCAGCATTTT
>NA|TRBV6-6|TRBJ1-2|NA
CASTQNYGYTF
TGTGCCAGCACCCAAAACTATGGCTACACCTTC
>NA|TRBV11-1|TRBJ1-1|NA
CASSLALFQRGEAFF
TGTGCCAGCAGCTTAGCCTTGTTCCAGCGGGGCGAAGCTTTCTTT
>NA|TRBV5-1|TRBJ2-3|TRBD2
CASSLGSGGAVDTQYF
TGCGCCAGCAGCTTGGGGAGCGGGGGGGCCGTAGATACGCAGTATTTT
>NA|TRBV29-1|TRBJ1-4|NA
CSVGAGTNEKLFF
TGCAGCGTTGGGGCAGGGACTAATGAAAAACTGTTTTTT
>NA|TRBV23-1|TRBJ2-5|TRBD1
CASSQFGSGSQGWKETQYF
TGCGCCAGCAGTCAATTCGGGTCGGGGTCACAGGGGTGGAAAGAGACCCAGTACTTC
>NA|TRBV6-2/TRBV6-3|TRBJ1-5|NA
CASSFQRYSNQPQHF
TGTGCCAGCAGTTTTCAGAGGTATAGCAATCAGCCCCAGCATTTT
>NA|TRBV28|TRBJ1-6|NA
CASDDDRRSSPLHF
TGTGCCAGCGATGATGACAGGAGGAGTTCACCCCTCCACTTT
>once|TRBV19|TRBJ1-5|TRBD1
CASSIAHQGANQPQHF
TGTGCCAGTAGTATTGCCCACCAGGGGGCCAATCAGCCCCAGCATTTT
>NA|TRBV19|TRBJ2-2|TRBD2
CASTLAVTTGELFF
TGTGCCAGTACCCTAGCGGTGACCACCGGGGAGCTGTTTTTT
>once|TRBV10-3|TRBJ1-5|NA
CAISLGGNQPQHF
TGTGCCATCAGCTTAGGAGGGAATCAGCCCCAGCATTTT
>few|TRBV10-1|TRBJ1-1|TRBD1
CASSPTGGTRTEAFF
TGCGCCAGCAGCCCCACAGGGGGCACGAGGACTGAAGCTTTCTTT
>few|TRBV6-5|TRBJ2-1|NA
CASSYSGRGPYNEQFF
TGTGCCAGCAGTTACTCAGGGCGGGGACCCTACAATGAGCAGTTCTTC
>NA|TRBV25-1|TRBJ2-1|NA
CASSEYMQGYNEQFF
TGTGCCAGCAGTGAATATATGCAGGGTTACAATGAGCAGTTCTTC
>NA|TRBV19|TRBJ2-5|TRBD2
CASSERASGGKTQYF
TGTGCCAGTAGCGAACGGGCTAGCGGGGGAAAGACCCAGTACTTC
>NA|TRBV3-1/TRBV3-2|TRBJ2-3|TRBD1
CASSQELRTGIRDTQYF
TGTGCCAGCAGCCAAGAACTCCGGACAGGGATTCGAGATACGCAGTATTTT
>NA|TRBV7-2|TRBJ2-3|NA
CASTFSLSVSGSQYF
TGTGCCAGCACATTCTCTTTATCCGTCAGCGGTTCGCAGTATTTT
>NA|TRBV27|TRBJ1-1|NA
CASSLMGLGTEAFF
TGTGCCAGCAGTTTGATGGGGCTAGGGACTGAAGCTTTCTTT
>NA|TRBV19|TRBJ2-4|NA
CASSPGDTIQYF
TGTGCCAGTAGTCCAGGGGATACCATTCAGTACTTC
>NA|TRBV9|TRBJ2-7|NA
CASSVGGGSYYEQYF
TGTGCCAGCAGCGTGGGTGGGGGGTCATACTACGAGCAGTACTTC
>NA|TRBV19|TRBJ2-3|TRBD2
CASSRRAPGRGTDTQYF
TGTGCCAGTAGTCGACGGGCCCCCGGGAGGGGCACAGATACGCAGTATTTT
>once|TRBV30|TRBJ2-7|TRBD2
CAWLSGLRSSDEQYF
TGTGCCTGGCTTAGCGGGTTACGATCGTCCGACGAGCAGTACTTC
>NA|TRBV4-2|TRBJ1-4|NA
CASSQVALLSSSGYNEKLFF
TGTGCCAGCAGCCAAGTAGCCCTCTTGAGCTCTAGCGGCTATAATGAAAAACTGTTTTTT
>NA|TRBV19|TRBJ1-6|NA
CASSMDSQRRSYNSPLHF
TGTGCCAGTAGTATGGACAGTCAGAGACGCTCCTATAATTCACCCCTCCACTTT
>few|TRBV11-3|TRBJ2-2|TRBD1
CASSPGTGTGLNTGELFF
TGTGCCAGCAGCCCTGGAACCGGGACAGGGCTTAACACCGGGGAGCTGTTTTTT
>NA|TRBV11-2|TRBJ2-7|NA
CASSLVRTYPYEQYF
TGTGCCAGCAGCTTAGTGCGGACTTACCCTTACGAGCAGTACTTC
>once|TRBV20-1|TRBJ2-1|TRBD2
CSATELAGRAYNEQFF
TGCAGTGCTACTGAACTAGCGGGGCGAGCTTACAATGAGCAGTTCTTC
>NA|TRBV5-5|TRBJ2-7|NA
CASSLDSALEQYF
TGTGCCAGCAGTTTGGACAGTGCCCTCGAGCAGTACTTC
>NA|TRBV10-2|TRBJ2-2|TRBD2
CARGEAGDTGELFF
TGCGCCAGAGGGGAAGCGGGGGACACCGGGGAGCTGTTTTTT
>NA|TRBV7-2|TRBJ2-7|NA
CASSSGHSSYEQYF
TGTGCCAGCAGCTCGGGTCATAGCTCCTACGAGCAGTACTTC
>NA|TRBV4-1|TRBJ2-1|TRBD2
CASSYPQRGAPEQFF
TGCGCCAGCAGTTACCCCCAGCGGGGGGCCCCTGAGCAGTTCTTC
>NA|TRBV7-9|TRBJ2-4|NA
CASSQTQGSDIQYF
TGTGCCAGCAGCCAAACCCAGGGGAGCGACATTCAGTACTTC
>NA|TRBV11-2|TRBJ2-3|TRBD2
CASSGPGGAGWVTQYF
TGTGCCAGCAGCGGCCCGGGGGGGGCCGGATGGGTTACGCAGTATTTT
>NA|TRBV6-2/TRBV6-3|TRBJ1-1|TRBD1
CASSRDRGDTEAFF
TGTGCCAGCAGCCGGGACAGGGGAGACACTGAAGCTTTCTTT
>NA|TRBV6-1|TRBJ2-7|TRBD1
CASSERDRYYEQYF
TGTGCCAGCAGTGAAAGGGACAGATACTACGAGCAGTACTTC
>NA|TRBV7-3|TRBJ2-1|NA
CASSLSGNEQFF
TGTGCCAGCAGCCTCAGCGGGAATGAGCAGTTCTTC
>NA|TRBV20-1|TRBJ1-2|TRBD1
CSAQGTGGWTF
TGCAGTGCTCAAGGGACAGGGGGCTGGACCTTC
>NA|TRBV7-2|TRBJ1-3|NA
CASSGGPQGTGNTIYF
TGTGCCAGCAGCGGCGGGCCACAGGGAACTGGAAACACCATATATTTT
>NA|TRBV18|TRBJ2-7|TRBD1
CASSPGSGQGVPYEQYF
TGTGCCAGCTCACCTGGGTCCGGACAGGGGGTTCCCTACGAGCAGTACTTC
>once|TRBV20-1|TRBJ1-2|NA
CSASLTVPPYYGYTF
TGCAGTGCTAGTCTGACAGTTCCTCCCTACTATGGCTACACCTTC
>NA|TRBV2|TRBJ1-3|NA
CASLPTEYSGNTIYF
TGTGCCAGCTTGCCGACTGAATACTCTGGAAACACCATATATTTT
>once|TRBV27|TRBJ1-2|NA
CASSFRGNYGYTF
TGTGCCAGCAGTTTTCGTGGCAACTATGGCTACACCTTC
>NA|TRBV5-6|TRBJ1-2|TRBD1
CASSRPRDRGGYTF
TGTGCCAGCAGCCGACCCCGGGACAGGGGTGGCTACACCTTC
>once|TRBV7-8|TRBJ2-7|TRBD2
CASSFLASGGYEQYF
TGTGCCAGCAGCTTCTTGGCTAGCGGAGGATACGAGCAGTACTTC